This T cell receptor (beta chain) was documented in a study of T cell responses to AZD1222 COVID-19 vaccine. Study-wide findings and caveats: Along spike, vaccine-associated CD4 TCRs were found throughout, with dominance at 160-218 and 743-854. A rise in Spike-specific TCR breadth and depth followed two AZD1222 doses.

V was clipped by 6 bases and J by 1 base; unmatched bases: 3. Looked up from germline, CDR1 is MNHEY and CDR2 is SVGAGI. The CDR3 contains 14 residues. TCRdb's copy holds only in-frame clones and misses some; the assay was immunoSEQ multiplex PCR. This sample has 140,000 or so clones, with roughly 90% found just once. Comment on this clone: Its antigen is unknown.

The material was peripheral blood, obtained on day 0 of AZD1222 vaccination. V is TRBV6-5 and J is TRBJ2-3, with 8 bases fitting TRBD2. The TCR was taken from an adult in good health. CDR3 protein: CASSTSGRTDTQYF. CDR3 DNA sequence: TGTGCCAGCAGCACTAGCGGACGCACAGATACGCAGTATTTT.